This T cell receptor (beta chain) was observed in a study of T cell responses to AZD1222 COVID-19 vaccine (dated by TCRdb to about 2021). Regarding the study in general: AZD1222 recipients given second doses at about 4 weeks or at about 12 weeks were pooled, since spike-specific TCR depth and breadth were not found to differ between the two schedules. Trial participants were enrolled by age into subgroups of 18-55, 56-69 and 70-plus years, and about 150, 27 and 61 TCR-sequenced participants, respectively, were included in these subgroups. A total of 240 or so trial participants underwent TCR sequencing, of whom roughly 210 had received two doses of AZD1222 and about 25 had received two doses of the MenACWY control vaccine. Broader findings and caveats from the paper: The whole spike protein was spanned by vaccine-associated CD4 TCRs, and dominant responses were seen in regions 160-218 and 743-854. After two AZD1222 doses, both the breadth and the depth of spike-specific TCRs were significantly higher than at day 0 and than in MenACWY recipients. Most participants were white British and females outnumbered males, and the authors suggested that clonal diversity may have been underestimated. Because no day 14 peak-response samples were available, repertoires were characterized only after the peak T cell response. In the small 56-69-year group, the increase in depth fell short of significance, most likely because of low power. Reportedly, almost half of the unique spike-specific TCRs recognized epitopes lying outside the regions that are mutated in the B.1.351 and B.1.1.7 variants. Conclusions about previously exposed vaccinees are limited because only six or seven AZD1222 recipients were SARS-CoV-2 seropositive at baseline.

Comments on this clone: The antigen this receptor binds is unknown. No qualities accompany the bases; no much larger clone lies one base away.

The CDR3 regions of human TCRbeta chains were analyzed by immunosequencing. Per the source publication's procedure: Repertoire TCRs were checked for matches against a reference library of SARS-CoV-2-specific TCRs that had been generated using the MIRA antigen-specificity platform. Breadth meant the fraction of unique TCRs that were SARS-CoV-2-associated, whereas depth meant the fraction of total T cells that were SARS-CoV-2-associated. Using the MIRA data, every spike-specific TCR was mapped to the spike region that the TCR reacted to and assigned to either a CD4 or a CD8 class. Log10-transformed breadth and depth values were compared by one-way ANOVA with Sidak's multiple comparisons tests. TCRdb took over this immuneACCESS table, retaining in-frame rearrangements with V and J assigned. Such tables are incomplete; in checked studies, under half of the missing clones stem from an unresolved V gene, and the remainder is unexplained. V and J calls and clone size are copied from that table; D and trimming were computed from the DNA. In all, the sample holds fewer than 50,000 clones, and around 82% of those were seen once. The top ten hold around 3.6% of the sample.

The time point label for this specimen denotes: baseline before first vaccination. Vaccinee samples came from UK trials COV001 and COV002, including a single-blind randomized controlled phase 2/3 trial of AZD1222 (ChAdOx1 nCoV-19) in healthy adults. For TCRbeta chain sequencing, PBMC samples were collected from trial participants at day 0 and at day 28 after the second dose. V was cut back by 6 bases and J by 4 bases, leaving a gap of 10 bases between them. Counted from cysteine to phenylalanine, this CDR3 has 13 amino acids. Solely the CDR3 DNA is kept, with 39 bases framed from the first base. CDR1 LNHDA and CDR2 SQIVND are derived from the germline V gene (reference sequence).

The input for sequencing was peripheral blood, taken on day 0 of AZD1222 vaccination. The rearranged chain carries TRBV19 and TRBJ1-5; the D gene cannot be named for sure. This receptor was obtained from an adult in good health. The sequenced DNA is TGTGCCAGTAGCCGCGGCGTGAATCAGCCCCAGCATTTT. Its translation reads: CASSRGVNQPQHF. Beyond the CDR3, the reference TRBV19 and TRBJ1-5 genes provide the residues; the full variable domain reads: DGGITQSPKYLFRKEGQNVTLSCEQNLNHDAMYWYRQDPGQGLRLIYYSQIVNDFQKGDIAEGYSVSREKKESFPLTVTSAQKNPTAFYLCASSRGVNQPQHFGDGTRLSIL.